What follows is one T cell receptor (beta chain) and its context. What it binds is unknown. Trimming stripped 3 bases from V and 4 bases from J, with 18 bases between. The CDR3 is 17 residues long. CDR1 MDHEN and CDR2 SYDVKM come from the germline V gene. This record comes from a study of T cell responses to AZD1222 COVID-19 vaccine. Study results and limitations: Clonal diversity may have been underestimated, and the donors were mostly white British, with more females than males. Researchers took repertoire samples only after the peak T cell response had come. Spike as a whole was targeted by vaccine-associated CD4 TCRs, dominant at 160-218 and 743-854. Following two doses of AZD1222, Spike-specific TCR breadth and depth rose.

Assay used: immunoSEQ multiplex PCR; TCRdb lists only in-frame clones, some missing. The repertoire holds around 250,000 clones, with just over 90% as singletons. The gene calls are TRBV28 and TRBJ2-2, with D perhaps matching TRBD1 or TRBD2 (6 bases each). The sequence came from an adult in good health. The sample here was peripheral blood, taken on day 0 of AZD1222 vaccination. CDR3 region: CASSLTGAFPGTGELFF. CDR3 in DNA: TGTGCCAGCAGTTTGACGGGGGCCTTCCCGGGCACCGGGGAGCTGTTTTTT.